The rows below give T cell receptor beta chains drawn from one sample of a study of T cell repertoires in cytomegalovirus infection. What these receptors recognize is not known. TCRdb fed the reads into MiXCR, producing one record per CDR3 protein. The profile shows 380,000 or so distinct CDR3 sequences, about 34% of them singletons. The sample consisted of cultured PBMCs, taken from culture after CMV antigen stimulation. The origin of the receptors is a human donor in good health (CMV status not recorded). Some clones in this sample may be carry-over from other donors' samples. CDR3s leave out the opening cysteine and the closing phenylalanine or tryptophan. The order of the fields is CDR3 protein, J gene, V gene.

cdr3_aa: ASSHLGPNNEQF; j_call: TRBJ2-1; v_call: TRBV12-3/TRBV12-4
cdr3_aa: ASSYSRDRVHTQY; j_call: TRBJ2-3; v_call: TRBV6-6
cdr3_aa: ASCFSGVTGELF; j_call: TRBJ2-2; v_call: TRBV7-6
cdr3_aa: ASSQEWGADTDTQY; j_call: TRBJ2-3; v_call: TRBV4-3
cdr3_aa: AIRSPGGADGYT; j_call: TRBJ1-2; v_call: TRBV10-3
cdr3_aa: ASSLEGGNTDTQY; j_call: TRBJ2-3; v_call: TRBV7-2
cdr3_aa: ASSASREGNQPQH; j_call: TRBJ1-5; v_call: TRBV25-1
cdr3_aa: ASSYSDRDKH; j_call: TRBJ1-5; v_call: TRBV6-2/TRBV6-3
cdr3_aa: ASSTVAGVLADTQY; j_call: TRBJ2-3; v_call: TRBV6-2/TRBV6-3
cdr3_aa: SVVGEGDTGELF; j_call: TRBJ2-2; v_call: TRBV29-1
cdr3_aa: ASSLKSAGNPRVNTQY; j_call: TRBJ2-3; v_call: TRBV7-2
cdr3_aa: AWSVALLRYNEQF; j_call: TRBJ2-1; v_call: TRBV30
cdr3_aa: ASSSNRAIPSGANVLT; j_call: TRBJ2-6; v_call: TRBV7-8
cdr3_aa: ASSQDQMGPSYNEQF; j_call: TRBJ2-1; v_call: TRBV4-1
cdr3_aa: ASSQGGAGEYEQY; j_call: TRBJ2-7; v_call: TRBV3-1
cdr3_aa: ASSLGQGISAGELF; j_call: TRBJ2-2; v_call: TRBV12-3/TRBV12-4
cdr3_aa: ASSPRDTTYEQY; j_call: TRBJ2-7; v_call: TRBV7-9
cdr3_aa: ATQGLAGGLTSYEQY; j_call: TRBJ2-7; v_call: TRBV6-2/TRBV6-3
cdr3_aa: ASSPTGTGRETQY; j_call: TRBJ2-5; v_call: TRBV6-5
cdr3_aa: ASSRGLAGRNYNEQF; j_call: TRBJ2-1; v_call: TRBV12-3/TRBV12-4
cdr3_aa: ASAWPGAADTQY; j_call: TRBJ2-3; v_call: TRBV6-2/TRBV6-3
cdr3_aa: ASSAQSRTFGRGETQY; j_call: TRBJ2-5; v_call: TRBV7-2
cdr3_aa: ASSLEKGRRQETQY; j_call: TRBJ2-5; v_call: TRBV7-2
cdr3_aa: ASSSPHRNEQF; j_call: TRBJ2-1; v_call: TRBV5-4
cdr3_aa: ASSNRGAMGNQPQH; j_call: TRBJ1-5; v_call: TRBV19
cdr3_aa: ASSQRPGAVNTEAF; j_call: TRBJ1-1; v_call: TRBV11-3
cdr3_aa: ASSSGLAGGPRETQY; j_call: TRBJ2-5; v_call: TRBV7-6
cdr3_aa: ASSYRNSPLH; j_call: TRBJ1-6; v_call: TRBV6-5
cdr3_aa: ASSPGQGLYGYT; j_call: TRBJ1-2; v_call: TRBV7-9
cdr3_aa: SAPPVAGINEQF; j_call: TRBJ2-1; v_call: TRBV20-1